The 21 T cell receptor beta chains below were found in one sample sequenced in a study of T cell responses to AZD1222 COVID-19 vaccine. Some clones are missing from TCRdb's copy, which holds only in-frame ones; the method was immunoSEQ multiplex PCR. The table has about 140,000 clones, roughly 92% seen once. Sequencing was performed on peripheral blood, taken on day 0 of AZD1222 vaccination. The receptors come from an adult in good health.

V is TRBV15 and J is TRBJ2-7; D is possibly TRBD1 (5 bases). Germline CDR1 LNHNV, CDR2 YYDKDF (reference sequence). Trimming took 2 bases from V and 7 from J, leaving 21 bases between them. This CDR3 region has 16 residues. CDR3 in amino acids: CATSRNTGFISWEQYF. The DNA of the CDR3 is TGTGCCACCAGCAGAAATACAGGATTTATTTCGTGGGAGCAGTACTTC.

CDR3 nucleotides: TGTGCCACCAGTGTGCGGGGGTCCTACAATGAGCAGTTCTTC. Encoded protein: CATSVRGSYNEQFF. This chain connects TRBV24-1 to TRBJ2-1; 7 positions match TRBD2. CDR1 KGHDR and CDR2 SFDVKD come from the germline V gene. The CDR3 spans 14 residues. V lost 5 bases to trimming and J lost 1 base; unmatched junction nucleotides: 1.

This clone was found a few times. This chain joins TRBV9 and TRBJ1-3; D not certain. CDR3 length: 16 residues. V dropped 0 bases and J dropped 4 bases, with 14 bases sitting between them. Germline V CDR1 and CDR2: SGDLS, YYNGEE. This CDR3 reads CASSVESGIGGNTIYF. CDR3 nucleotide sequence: TGTGCCAGCAGCGTAGAATCGGGGATTGGGGGAAACACCATATATTTT.

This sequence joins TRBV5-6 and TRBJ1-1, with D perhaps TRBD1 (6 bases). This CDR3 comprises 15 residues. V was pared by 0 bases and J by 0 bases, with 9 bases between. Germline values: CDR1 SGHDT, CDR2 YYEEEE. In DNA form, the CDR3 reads TGTGCCAGCAGCTTGGCGGGACACATGAACACTGAAGCTTTCTTT. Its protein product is CASSLAGHMNTEAFF. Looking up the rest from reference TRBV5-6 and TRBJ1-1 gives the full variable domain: DAGVTQSPTHLIKTRGQQVTLRCSPKSGHDTVSWYQQALGQGPQFIFQYYEEEERQRGNFPDRFSGHQFPNYSSELNVNALLLGDSALYLCASSLAGHMNTEAFFGQGTRLTVV.

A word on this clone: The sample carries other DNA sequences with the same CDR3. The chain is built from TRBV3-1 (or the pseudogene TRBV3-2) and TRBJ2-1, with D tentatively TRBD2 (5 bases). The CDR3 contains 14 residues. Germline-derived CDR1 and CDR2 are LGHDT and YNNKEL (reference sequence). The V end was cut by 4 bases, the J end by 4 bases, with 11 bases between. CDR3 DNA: TGTGCCAGCAGCCCGGACTGGAAATACAATGAGCAGTTCTTC. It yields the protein CASSPDWKYNEQFF.

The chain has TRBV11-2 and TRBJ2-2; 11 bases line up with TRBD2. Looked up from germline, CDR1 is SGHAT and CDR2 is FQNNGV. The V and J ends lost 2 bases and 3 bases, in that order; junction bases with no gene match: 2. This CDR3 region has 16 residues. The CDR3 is CASSLLAGGYTGELFF. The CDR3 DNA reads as TGTGCCAGCAGCTTATTAGCGGGGGGGTACACCGGGGAGCTGTTTTTT.

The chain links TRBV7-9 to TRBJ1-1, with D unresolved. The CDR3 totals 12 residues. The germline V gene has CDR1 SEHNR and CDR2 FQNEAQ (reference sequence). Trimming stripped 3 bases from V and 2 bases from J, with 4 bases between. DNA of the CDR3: TGTGCCAGCAGCTTGTCTAACACTGAAGCTTTCTTT. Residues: CASSLSNTEAFF.

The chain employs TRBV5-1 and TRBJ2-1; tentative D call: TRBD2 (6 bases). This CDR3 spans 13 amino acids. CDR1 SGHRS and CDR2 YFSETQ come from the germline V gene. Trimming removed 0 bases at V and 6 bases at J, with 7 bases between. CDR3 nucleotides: TGCGCCAGCAGCTTGGCCGGGGGCAATGAGCAGTTCTTC. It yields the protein CASSLAGGNEQFF. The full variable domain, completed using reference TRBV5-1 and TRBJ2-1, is KAGVTQTPRYLIKTRGQQVTLSCSPISGHRSVSWYQQTPGQGLQFLFEYFSETQRNKGNFPGRFSGRQFSNSRSEMNVSTLELGDSALYLCASSLAGGNEQFFGPGTRLTVL.

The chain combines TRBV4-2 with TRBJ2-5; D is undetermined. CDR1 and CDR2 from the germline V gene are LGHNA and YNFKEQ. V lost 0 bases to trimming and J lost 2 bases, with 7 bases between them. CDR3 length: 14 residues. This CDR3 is CASSQDRRQETQYF. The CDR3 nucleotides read TGTGCCAGCAGCCAAGATAGGCGACAAGAGACCCAGTACTTC.

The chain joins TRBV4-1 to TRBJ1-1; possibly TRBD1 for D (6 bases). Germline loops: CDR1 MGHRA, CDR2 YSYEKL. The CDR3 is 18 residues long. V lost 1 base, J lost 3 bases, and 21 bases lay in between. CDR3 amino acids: CASSQVSPFGGADTEAFF. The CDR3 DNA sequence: TGCGCCAGCAGCCAAGTCTCACCATTCGGGGGCGCCGACACTGAAGCTTTCTTT.

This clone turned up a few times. The CDR3 here is CASRSQQGGNQPQHF. DNA for the CDR3: TGTGCCAGCAGATCGCAACAGGGTGGCAATCAGCCCCAGCATTTT. The J gene is TRBJ1-5, the V gene TRBV28; tentatively, D is TRBD1 (6 bases). This CDR3 has 15 amino acids. Germline assignment: CDR1 MDHEN and CDR2 SYDVKM. V was shortened by 6 bases and J by 2 bases, with 14 bases between the two germline ends.

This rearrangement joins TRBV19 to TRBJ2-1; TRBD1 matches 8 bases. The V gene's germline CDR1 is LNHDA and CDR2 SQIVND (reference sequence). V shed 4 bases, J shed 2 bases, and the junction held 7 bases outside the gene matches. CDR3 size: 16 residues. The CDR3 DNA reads TGTGCCAGTAGTAGAGGACAGGGAGGACCCTACAATGAGCAGTTCTTC. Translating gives CASSRGQGGPYNEQFF. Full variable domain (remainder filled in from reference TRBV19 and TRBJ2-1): DGGITQSPKYLFRKEGQNVTLSCEQNLNHDAMYWYRQDPGQGLRLIYYSQIVNDFQKGDIAEGYSVSREKKESFPLTVTSAQKNPTAFYLCASSRGQGGPYNEQFFGPGTRLTVL.

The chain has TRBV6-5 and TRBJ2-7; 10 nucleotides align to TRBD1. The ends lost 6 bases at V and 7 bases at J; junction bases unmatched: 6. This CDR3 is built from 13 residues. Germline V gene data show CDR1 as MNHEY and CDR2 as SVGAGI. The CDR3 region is CASRGTGAGEQYF. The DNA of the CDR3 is TGTGCCAGCAGGGGGACAGGGGCGGGAGAGCAGTACTTC.

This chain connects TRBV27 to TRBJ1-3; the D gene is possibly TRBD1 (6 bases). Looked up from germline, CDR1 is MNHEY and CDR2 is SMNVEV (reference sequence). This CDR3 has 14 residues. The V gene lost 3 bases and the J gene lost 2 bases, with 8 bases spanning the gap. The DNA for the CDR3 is TGTGCCAGCAGTTTCTGGGGGCCTGGAAACACCATATATTTT. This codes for CASSFWGPGNTIYF.

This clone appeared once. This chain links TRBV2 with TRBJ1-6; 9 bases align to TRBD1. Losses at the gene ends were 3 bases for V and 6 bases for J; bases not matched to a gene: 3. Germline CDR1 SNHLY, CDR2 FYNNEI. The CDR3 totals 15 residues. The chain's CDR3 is CASSETGQGNSPLHF. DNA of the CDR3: TGTGCCAGCAGTGAGACGGGACAGGGTAATTCACCCCTCCACTTT. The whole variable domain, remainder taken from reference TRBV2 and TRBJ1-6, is EPEVTQTPSHQVTQMGQEVILRCVPISNHLYFYWYRQILGQKVEFLVSFYNNEISEKSEIFDDQFSVERPDGSNFTLKIRSTKLEDSAMYFCASSETGQGNSPLHFGNGTRLTVT.

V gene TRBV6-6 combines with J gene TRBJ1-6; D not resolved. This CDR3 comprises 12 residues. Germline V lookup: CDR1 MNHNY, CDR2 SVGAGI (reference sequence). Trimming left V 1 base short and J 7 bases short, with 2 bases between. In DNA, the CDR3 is TGTGCCAGCAGTTACTTGAATTCACCCCTCCACTTT. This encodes CASSYLNSPLHF.

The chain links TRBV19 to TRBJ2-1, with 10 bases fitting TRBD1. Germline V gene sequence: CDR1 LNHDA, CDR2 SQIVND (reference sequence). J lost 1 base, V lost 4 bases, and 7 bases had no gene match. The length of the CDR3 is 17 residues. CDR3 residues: CASSKDDRGRSYNEQFF. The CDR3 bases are TGTGCCAGTAGTAAAGACGACAGGGGGCGATCCTACAATGAGCAGTTCTTC.

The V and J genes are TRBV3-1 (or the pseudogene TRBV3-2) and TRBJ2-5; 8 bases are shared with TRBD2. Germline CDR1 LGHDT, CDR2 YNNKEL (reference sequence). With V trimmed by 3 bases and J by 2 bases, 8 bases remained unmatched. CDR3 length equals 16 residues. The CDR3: CASSHRRTSTQETQYF. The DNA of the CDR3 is TGTGCCAGCAGCCATCGGCGGACTAGCACTCAAGAGACCCAGTACTTC.

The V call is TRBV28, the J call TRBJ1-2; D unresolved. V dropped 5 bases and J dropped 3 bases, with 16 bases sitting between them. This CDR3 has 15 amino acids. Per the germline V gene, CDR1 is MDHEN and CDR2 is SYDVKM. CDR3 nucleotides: TGTGCCAGCAGTACGCCCCGGGGAGGAGACTATGGCTACACCTTC. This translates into CASSTPRGGDYGYTF.

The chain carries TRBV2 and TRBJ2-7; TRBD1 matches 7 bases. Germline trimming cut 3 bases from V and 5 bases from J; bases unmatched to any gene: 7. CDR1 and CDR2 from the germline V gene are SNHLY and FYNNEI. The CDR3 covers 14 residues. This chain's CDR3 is CASSDAGRGNEQYF. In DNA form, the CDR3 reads TGTGCCAGCAGTGATGCGGGCAGGGGGAACGAGCAGTACTTC.

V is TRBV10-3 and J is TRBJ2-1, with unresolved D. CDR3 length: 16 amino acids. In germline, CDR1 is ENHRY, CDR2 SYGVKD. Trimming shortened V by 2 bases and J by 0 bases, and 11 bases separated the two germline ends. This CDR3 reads CAISEPSRSSYNEQFF. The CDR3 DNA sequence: TGTGCCATCAGTGAGCCTTCAAGGAGCTCCTACAATGAGCAGTTCTTC.